The 32 T cell receptor beta chains below were found in one sample sequenced in a study of spatial heterogeneity in lung cancer. MiXCR, run by TCRdb on the 5' RACE reads, gives a single entry per CDR3 protein. This table holds 60,000 to 65,000 distinct CDR3 sequences, less than 10% found once. Time point reported: sample taken at primary tumor resection. Sequencing covered unsorted whole RNA taken from tumor, nontumor lung or frozen PBMC. The sequencing here drew on PBMCs, taken at surgery. These receptors were taken from a female donor with early-stage non-small cell lung cancer.

In its sample, this clonotype ranks as medium-sized (0.01 to 0.1%). The chain couples TRBV10-3 to TRBJ1-1, with D unresolved. Trimming removed 10 bases at V and 3 bases at J, with 9 bases between. CDR3 length: 11 residues. Germline assignment: CDR1 ENHRY and CDR2 SYGVKD. The CDR3: CATREDTEAFF. The CDR3 DNA reads as TGTGCCACCCGGGAGGACACTGAAGCTTTCTTT.

This clonotype was counted at least ten times. The CDR3 protein is CASSPREDTQYF. The CDR3 coding sequence is TGTGCCAGCTCACCAAGGGAGGATACGCAGTATTTT. The rearrangement links TRBV18 to TRBJ2-3; a possible D gene is TRBD2 (5 bases). V lost 2 bases, J lost 6 bases, and 6 bases lay in between. CDR1 and CDR2 (germline): KGHSH, LQKENI. This CDR3 is 12 amino acids long.

This clonotype was seen a handful of times. This chain uses TRBV28 with TRBJ2-7; D is undetermined. The germline V and J ends were trimmed by 6 bases and 2 bases, with 11 bases remaining between them. The CDR3 runs 13 residues. Germline CDR1 MDHEN, CDR2 SYDVKM. CDR3 in amino acids: CASRPEATYEQYF. DNA for the CDR3: TGTGCCAGCAGGCCCGAAGCCACCTACGAGCAGTACTTC.

V is TRBV12-3 or TRBV12-4 and J is TRBJ2-3; D is perhaps TRBD2 (6 bases). V dropped 6 bases and J dropped 0 bases, with 16 bases sitting between them. This CDR3 is 16 amino acids long. The CDR3 DNA reads TGTGCCAGCAGGAGCTTGACGGGACTCAGCACAGATACGCAGTATTTT. This encodes CASRSLTGLSTDTQYF.

The V call is TRBV28, the J call TRBJ1-1; D is perhaps TRBD1 (5 bases). This CDR3 comprises 16 residues. Germline values: CDR1 MDHEN, CDR2 SYDVKM. Trimming cost V 6 bases and J 1 base, with 18 bases left between them. Here the CDR3 DNA reads TGTGCCAGCAGCACCCCTGGGCGAGGGACGAACACTGAAGCTTTCTTT. As protein: CASSTPGRGTNTEAFF.

This clonotype was counted at least ten times. The chain combines TRBV7-2 with TRBJ1-5; maybe TRBD1 (5 bases). With 1 base removed from V and 6 bases from J, the gap between germline ends came to 13 bases. Germline loops: CDR1 SGHTA, CDR2 FQGNSA. The CDR3 runs 15 residues. The CDR3 coding sequence is TGTGCCAGCAGCTTAGGCCGTGGGGGGAGTCAGCCCCAGCATTTT. It specifies CASSLGRGGSQPQHF. The variable domain in full, completed from reference TRBV7-2 and TRBJ1-5, reads GAGVSQSPSNKVTEKGKDVELRCDPISGHTALYWYRQSLGQGLEFLIYFQGNSAPDKSGLPSDRFSAERTGGSVSTLTIQRTQQEDSAVYLCASSLGRGGSQPQHFGDGTRLSIL.

This clonotype turned up a few times. V usage is TRBV28 and J usage is TRBJ2-6; D remains ambiguous. CDR1 and CDR2 from the germline V gene are MDHEN and SYDVKM. Trimming stripped 5 bases from V and 0 bases from J, with 8 bases between. The CDR3 spans 15 residues. The CDR3 nucleotides are TGTGCCAGCAGTCTTGCATACTCTGGGGCCAACGTCCTGACTTTC. Its protein is CASSLAYSGANVLTF.

A remark on this clonotype: Relative to the germline gene, one junction end is altered; a read error may explain this. V and J are TRBV3-1 and TRBJ2-5; 7 positions match TRBD2. CDR3 length equals 13 residues. Germline V lookup: CDR1 LGHDT, CDR2 YNNKEL (reference sequence). The CDR3 coding sequence is TGTGCCAGAAGCCATGCGGGGGAGGAGACCCAGTACTTC. Translation gives CARSHAGEETQYF.

This clonotype was counted at least ten times. The chain carries TRBV20-1 and TRBJ2-6; D is unclear. Germline CDR1 DFQATT, CDR2 SNEGSKA (reference sequence). CDR3 length: 15 residues. Trimming stripped 5 bases from V and 4 bases from J, with 15 bases between. CDR3 DNA sequence: TGCAGTGCTGGAGTCGTGGGGTCCGGGGCCAACGTCCTGACTTTC. Protein product: CSAGVVGSGANVLTF.

This clonotype was counted between two and nine times. V is TRBV6-1 and J is TRBJ2-3; 9 bases are shared with TRBD1. V lost 1 base to trimming and J lost 5 bases; unmatched junction nucleotides: 4. Germline V lookup: CDR1 MNHNS, CDR2 SASEGT. This CDR3 comprises 15 residues. The CDR3 loop is CASSEVRTGEDTQYF. In DNA, the CDR3 is TGTGCCAGCAGTGAAGTCAGGACAGGGGAAGATACGCAGTATTTT.

This clonotype was detected ten times or more. The V call is TRBV7-2, the J call TRBJ1-1; no clear D. The CDR3 covers 15 residues. V was trimmed by 0 bases and J by 4 bases, leaving 12 bases between them. Germline-derived CDR1 and CDR2 are SGHTA and FQGNSA. CDR3 amino acids: CASSLAAAIGTEAFF. DNA for the CDR3: TGTGCCAGCAGCTTAGCGGCGGCTATAGGCACTGAAGCTTTCTTT.

The chain employs TRBV9 and TRBJ2-2; D may be TRBD1 or TRBD2 (5 bases each). Germline V gene data show CDR1 as SGDLS and CDR2 as YYNGEE. V shed 3 bases and J shed 5 bases, with 17 bases lying between them. The CDR3 is 16 amino acids. This CDR3 is CASSAITGTGTGELFF. The CDR3 DNA reads as TGTGCCAGCAGCGCCATTACCGGGACGGGTACCGGGGAGCTGTTTTTT.

This clonotype was counted at least ten times. This chain uses TRBV28 with TRBJ2-3; D remains unclear. Trimming took 5 bases from V and 3 from J, leaving 18 bases between them. From germline, CDR1 is MDHEN and CDR2 SYDVKM. This CDR3 is 16 amino acids long. CDR3 DNA sequence: TGTGCCAGCAGTGGCAGACCGTGGCAGTGGACAGATACGCAGTATTTT. Amino acids: CASSGRPWQWTDTQYF. The full variable domain, with the rest looked up from reference TRBV28 and TRBJ2-3, is DVKVTQSSRYLVKRTGEKVFLECVQDMDHENMFWYRQDPGLGLRLIYFSYDVKMKEKGDIPEGYSVSREKKERFSLILESASTNQTSMYLCASSGRPWQWTDTQYFGPGTRLTVL.

The V gene is TRBV19, the J gene TRBJ1-4; D is unclear. The V gene's germline CDR1 is LNHDA and CDR2 SQIVND (reference sequence). V lost 3 bases and J lost 2, with 4 bases in between. This CDR3 comprises 13 residues. CDR3 sequence (DNA): TGTGCCAGTAGTATCGGGACTAATGAAAAACTGTTTTTT. The encoded protein is CASSIGTNEKLFF.

This clonotype has at least ten counts. The chain uses TRBV14 and TRBJ2-5, with 13 bases lining up with TRBD2. Germline lookup yields CDR1 SGHDN and CDR2 FVKESK. With V trimmed by 5 bases and J by 5 bases, 5 bases remained unmatched. The CDR3 loop spans 15 amino acids. CDR3 nucleotide sequence: TGTGCCAGCAGCGTTGGACTAGCGGGAGTGGAGACCCAGTACTTC. It yields the protein CASSVGLAGVETQYF.

This clonotype showed up just a few times. CDR3 sequence: CATTSSTGTGELFF. The CDR3 DNA is TGTGCCACCACATCCTCTACGGGCACCGGGGAGCTGTTTTTT. The chain couples TRBV24-1 to TRBJ2-2; D not resolved. This CDR3 is 14 amino acids long. Germline assignment: CDR1 KGHDR and CDR2 SFDVKD. The V gene lost 8 bases and the J gene lost 4 bases, with 13 bases spanning the gap.

This clonotype was recorded a few times. This rearrangement joins TRBV12-3 or TRBV12-4 to TRBJ2-1; 8 positions agree with TRBD2. CDR3 size: 13 residues. V was clipped by 4 bases and J by 10 bases; unmatched bases: 6. DNA of the CDR3: TGTGCCAGCAGTTCGCGGGAGGCGGGGGAGCAGTTCTTC. It is translated as CASSSREAGEQFF.

By share, this clonotype counts as large (0.1 to 1%). The rearrangement joins TRBV4-1 to TRBJ2-7; 7 nucleotides align to TRBD2. This CDR3 comprises 15 residues. Germline CDR1 is MGHRA and CDR2 is YSYEKL. With 0 bases clipped from V and 3 bases from J, the junction kept 5 bases outside the gene matches. The CDR3 sequence is CASSQDTTSRYEQYF. The CDR3 DNA sequence: TGCGCCAGCAGCCAAGATACGACTAGCCGCTACGAGCAGTACTTC.

This clonotype was seen a handful of times. V is TRBV20-1 and J is TRBJ1-5; maybe TRBD1 (5 bases). This CDR3 spans 13 amino acids. The V and J ends lost 3 bases and 7 bases respectively, with 13 bases between them. The germline CDR1 and CDR2 sequences are DFQATT and SNEGSKA (reference sequence). The CDR3 spells CSASVQGGQPQHF. Here the CDR3 DNA reads TGCAGTGCTAGTGTCCAGGGAGGACAGCCCCAGCATTTT.

This clonotype has ten or more counts. The gene calls are TRBV7-8 and TRBJ2-3; the match to TRBD2 covers 9 bases. Losses at the gene ends were 5 bases for V and 3 bases for J; bases not matched to a gene: 9. CDR1 and CDR2 (germline): SGHVS, FQNEAQ. The CDR3 loop spans 16 amino acids. The CDR3 loop is CASSLSSGGLTDTQYF. Here the CDR3 DNA reads TGTGCCAGCAGCCTCTCAAGCGGGGGGCTAACAGATACGCAGTATTTT. Based on the CDR3 plus reference TRBV7-8 and TRBJ2-3, the full variable domain is GAGVSQSPRYKVAKRGQDVALRCDPISGHVSLFWYQQALGQGPEFLTYFQNEAQLDKSGLPSDRFFAERPEGSVSTLKIQRTQQEDSAVYLCASSLSSGGLTDTQYFGPGTRLTVL.

In nucleotides, the CDR3 is TGTGCCAGCAGCCTCGTTACCGGGGAGCTGTTTTTT. Encoded protein: CASSLVTGELFF. The J gene is TRBJ2-2, the V gene TRBV27; D ambiguous. Germline V gene sequence: CDR1 MNHEY, CDR2 SMNVEV (reference sequence). The CDR3 covers 12 residues. V shed 6 bases and J shed 5 bases, with 7 bases lying between them.

This rearrangement joins TRBV7-9 to TRBJ1-4; D perhaps matches TRBD1 (5 bases). This CDR3 contains 16 residues. Per germline, CDR1 SEHNR and CDR2 FQNEAQ (reference sequence). V was trimmed by 1 base and J by 0 bases, leaving 9 bases between them. The DNA of the CDR3 is TGTGCCAGCAGCTTAGATGGAGGGGCAACTAATGAAAAACTGTTTTTT. Residues: CASSLDGGATNEKLFF.

V is TRBV5-1 and J is TRBJ1-2, with 9 nucleotides matching TRBD1. CDR3 length: 13 amino acids. The V and J ends lost 4 bases and 6 bases, in that order; junction bases with no gene match: 4. Germline V gene data show CDR1 as SGHRS and CDR2 as YFSETQ. In nucleotides, the CDR3 is TGCGCCAGCAGCGCCGGACAGGGGAATGGCTACACCTTC. Protein: CASSAGQGNGYTF.

A word on this clonotype: With a much larger clone just one base away, this may be a read error. V gene TRBV20-1 combines with J gene TRBJ1-5; D is ambiguous. From germline, CDR1 is DFQATT and CDR2 SNEGSKA (reference sequence). CDR3 length equals 16 residues. CDR3 nucleotide sequence: TGCAGTGCTAAGAGCAACCTCAGAAGGAGCACTCAGCCCCAGCATTTT. This encodes CSAKSNLRRSTQPQHF.

The CDR3 reads CASSQAYGGAQETQYF. CDR3 coding DNA: TGCGCCAGCAGCCAAGCCTACGGGGGGGCCCAAGAGACCCAGTACTTC. The rearrangement links TRBV4-1 to TRBJ2-5, with 8 bases that match TRBD2. Germline trimming cut 1 base from V and 1 base from J; bases unmatched to any gene: 5. This CDR3 contains 16 residues. Germline CDR1 MGHRA, CDR2 YSYEKL.

The chain has TRBV29-1 and TRBJ2-7; tentatively, D is TRBD1 or TRBD2 (5 bases each). Germline values: CDR1 SQVTM, CDR2 ANQGSEA. Trimming shortened V by 7 bases and J by 3 bases, and 16 bases separated the two germline ends. This CDR3 has 13 residues. CDR3 sequence reads: CSAGPNGGYEQYF. In DNA form, the CDR3 reads TGCAGCGCTGGACCTAATGGGGGCTACGAGCAGTACTTC.

This clonotype was recorded at least ten times. CDR3 amino acids: CASKTSGYEQYV. CDR3 sequence (DNA): TGTGCCAGCAAAACTAGCGGGTACGAGCAGTACGTC. The V gene is TRBV2, the J gene TRBJ2-7, with 9 bases fitting TRBD2. The CDR3 has 12 residues. Germline CDR1 SNHLY, CDR2 FYNNEI. The ends lost 7 bases at V and 4 bases at J; junction bases unmatched: 2.

This clonotype was observed many times. The gene calls are TRBV14 and TRBJ1-5; the D is unclear. Trimming shortened V by 1 base and J by 7 bases, and 5 bases separated the two germline ends. Per the germline V gene, CDR1 is SGHDN and CDR2 is FVKESK. The CDR3 runs 12 residues. CDR3: CASSQVGQPQHF. CDR3 DNA: TGTGCCAGCAGCCAAGTGGGGCAGCCCCAGCATTTT.

This clonotype was seen repeatedly, ten times or more. This chain uses TRBV5-1 with TRBJ2-2; D not resolved. Germline CDR1 and CDR2: SGHRS and YFSETQ. The CDR3 sequence is 17 residues long. V was cut by 4 bases and J by 0 bases, with 16 bases left in between. In DNA, the CDR3 is TGCGCCAGCAGCACTGGACCTTCTGGGTCGAACACCGGGGAGCTGTTTTTT. Translating it yields CASSTGPSGSNTGELFF. Full variable domain (outside the CDR3, taken from reference TRBV5-1 and TRBJ2-2): KAGVTQTPRYLIKTRGQQVTLSCSPISGHRSVSWYQQTPGQGLQFLFEYFSETQRNKGNFPGRFSGRQFSNSRSEMNVSTLELGDSALYLCASSTGPSGSNTGELFFGEGSRLTVL.

This clonotype was observed a handful of times. The CDR3: CASSPTSGYNEQFF. The CDR3 region has the DNA TGTGCCAGCAGTCCGACTAGCGGATACAATGAGCAGTTCTTC. The gene calls are TRBV12-3 or TRBV12-4 and TRBJ2-1, with 9 bases lining up with TRBD2. The length of the CDR3 is 14 residues. V was pared by 5 bases and J by 4 bases, with 3 bases of the junction left unmatched.

This rearrangement joins TRBV7-9 to TRBJ2-3; 8 bases match TRBD2. CDR1 and CDR2 (germline): SEHNR, FQNEAQ (reference sequence). The length of the CDR3 is 16 residues. V was clipped by 0 bases and J by 0 bases; unmatched bases: 2. The DNA for the CDR3 is TGTGCCAGCAGCTTAGCAACTAGCGGTAGCACAGATACGCAGTATTTT. Protein sequence: CASSLATSGSTDTQYF.

Concerning this clonotype: Being one base from a much bigger clone, this may be a read error. V usage is TRBV28 and J usage is TRBJ2-2, with D possibly matching TRBD2 (5 bases). This CDR3 region has 12 residues. Germline CDR1 reads MDHEN; CDR2 reads SYDVKM. The CDR3 here is CASSFYTGEMFF. The CDR3 DNA follows: TGTGCCAGCAGTTTTTACACCGGGGAGATGTTTTTT.